The next 22 T cell receptor beta chains were all read from a single sample in a study of cytomegalovirus exposure and HLA in healthy donors. Use of 60 Vbeta and 13 Jbeta primers characterized the PCR. Assay: immunoSEQ multiplex PCR; the TCRdb copy retains only in-frame clones and omits some. The table records around 300,000 clones, approximately 84% of them present only once. Sequences were obtained from PBMCs. The receptor set was obtained from a woman in her forties in good health and CMV-seropositive.

This chain uses TRBV19 with TRBJ2-7; 9 bases are a match to TRBD2. Germline V gene data show CDR1 as LNHDA and CDR2 as SQIVND (reference sequence). The CDR3 is 15 residues long. Trimming cost V 4 bases and J 5 bases; bases outside gene matches: 9. The DNA of the CDR3 is TGTGCCAGTAGTAGTGGCGGGGGGGTAGTAAACGAGCAGTACTTC. Amino acids: CASSSGGGVVNEQYF.

The chain links TRBV7-2 to TRBJ2-3; D is perhaps TRBD1 (6 bases). The V and J ends lost 5 bases and 1 base respectively, with 10 bases between them. The CDR3 has 14 residues. In germline, CDR1 is SGHTA, CDR2 FQGNSA. The CDR3 nucleotides read TGTGCCAGCAGCCCCTACAGGGGCACAGATACGCAGTATTTT. Protein product: CASSPYRGTDTQYF.

This CDR3 is CASSFTGRGRVLAFF. The CDR3 DNA reads TGTGCCAGCAGCTTTACGGGCAGGGGGCGAGTATTAGCTTTCTTT. The rearrangement joins TRBV11-3 to TRBJ1-1, with 8 nucleotides matching TRBD1. Germline-derived CDR1 and CDR2 are SGHNT and YENEEA. V was clipped by 3 bases and J by 10 bases; unmatched bases: 13. CDR3 length: 15 amino acids. Filled out from reference TRBV11-3 and TRBJ1-1, the complete variable domain reads EAGVVQSPRYKIIEKKQPVAFWCNPISGHNTLYWYLQNLGQGPELLIRYENEEAVDDSQLPKDRFSAERLKGVDSTLKIQPAELGDSAVYLCASSFTGRGRVLAFFGQGTRLTVV.

The chain uses TRBV9 and TRBJ2-2, with 9 bases that match TRBD2. The CDR3 loop spans 18 amino acids. After removal of 0 bases from V and 4 bases from J, the junction contained 10 bases not matched to a gene. Looked up from germline, CDR1 is SGDLS and CDR2 is YYNGEE. For the CDR3, the DNA is TGTGCCAGCAGCGTAGAAGGTAGCGGGAGAAGCGGCACCGGGGAGCTGTTTTTT. Protein: CASSVEGSGRSGTGELFF.

The J gene is TRBJ1-1, the V gene TRBV7-2, with D perhaps matching TRBD1 (5 bases). V shed 1 base and J shed 6 bases, with 15 bases lying between them. Germline loops: CDR1 SGHTA, CDR2 FQGNSA. This CDR3 is built from 15 residues. The CDR3 region is CASSLVRGRTPEAFF. CDR3 DNA sequence: TGTGCCAGCAGCTTAGTGCGGGGCCGGACCCCTGAAGCTTTCTTT.

The gene calls are TRBV5-1 and TRBJ1-5; 7 bases align to TRBD1. Germline trimming cut 0 bases from V and 2 bases from J; bases unmatched to any gene: 5. From germline, CDR1 is SGHRS and CDR2 YFSETQ. The CDR3 length is 16 residues. The CDR3 nucleotides read TGCGCCAGCAGCTTGGCGCCTACAGGGGGCAATCAGCCCCAGCATTTT. It specifies CASSLAPTGGNQPQHF.

The table lists this clone with a few counts. The rearrangement uses TRBV19 and TRBJ2-7; 10 positions agree with TRBD1. In germline, CDR1 is LNHDA, CDR2 SQIVND (reference sequence). The CDR3 has 15 residues. The V segment lost 6 bases and the J segment 3 bases; nucleotides outside the gene matches: 8. The CDR3 here is CASRYAGTGVYEQYF. CDR3 in DNA: TGTGCCAGTAGATATGCCGGGACAGGGGTCTACGAGCAGTACTTC.

There are a few counts of this clone. The rearrangement joins TRBV5-1 to TRBJ2-1, with TRBD2 matching over 8 bases. Germline lookup yields CDR1 SGHRS and CDR2 YFSETQ. V lost 0 bases to trimming and J lost 10 bases; unmatched junction nucleotides: 3. CDR3 size: 13 residues. CDR3: CASSLGSGREQFF. The CDR3 DNA sequence: TGCGCCAGCAGCTTGGGGAGCGGGAGAGAGCAGTTCTTC.

This clone has just one count. The chain is built from TRBV7-2 and TRBJ1-2, with 8 bases that match TRBD1. V lost 1 base, J lost 4 bases, and 11 bases stayed unmatched. Germline-derived CDR1 and CDR2 are SGHTA and FQGNSA. The CDR3 spans 17 residues. The DNA of the CDR3 is TGTGCCAGCAGCTTAGACCAGGGGGCGGCCTCCATCTATGGCTACACCTTC. It codes for CASSLDQGAASIYGYTF.

This sequence joins TRBV27 and TRBJ2-1; 7 bases align to TRBD1. The germline V gene has CDR1 MNHEY and CDR2 SMNVEV (reference sequence). The CDR3 has 17 amino acids. J gave up 8 bases and V 5 bases, and 18 bases lay outside the gene matches. The CDR3 loop is CASSPDTGTDTLDEQFF. The CDR3 nucleotides read TGTGCCAGCAGTCCGGACACCGGGACAGATACCTTGGATGAGCAGTTCTTC.

The rearrangement joins TRBV6-1 to TRBJ2-7; 8 bases match TRBD2. This CDR3 spans 14 amino acids. CDR1 is MNHNS and CDR2 is SASEGT in the germline V gene. Trimming cost V 5 bases and J 1 base; bases outside gene matches: 4. The CDR3 protein is CASSLSGNSYEQYF. Written as DNA, the CDR3 is TGTGCCAGCAGTCTTAGCGGGAATTCCTACGAGCAGTACTTC.

V and J are TRBV30 and TRBJ1-5; D is perhaps TRBD1 (5 bases). This CDR3 contains 13 residues. The germline CDR1 and CDR2 sequences are GTSNPN and SVGIG (reference sequence). Deletions cut 4 bases from V and 2 bases from J, with 9 bases between. CDR3 sequence (DNA): TGTGCCTGGACAGGGATGCGCAATCAGCCCCAGCATTTT. It yields the protein CAWTGMRNQPQHF.

This chain uses TRBV5-3 with TRBJ2-7; D is possibly TRBD1 (6 bases). TRBV5-3 carries the ORF label, with uncertain function. This CDR3 is 16 amino acids long. Trimming cost V 3 bases and J 4 bases, with 20 bases left between them. CDR3 nucleotide sequence: TGTGCCAGAAGCTCCTGCATGGGGACAAATCTTTACGAGCAGTACTTC. Its translation is CARSSCMGTNLYEQYF.

The chain combines TRBV19 with TRBJ1-5; 7 nucleotides line up with TRBD1. The CDR3 sequence is 14 residues long. V lost 7 bases, J lost 3 bases, and 6 bases stayed unmatched. The germline gives CDR1 LNHDA, CDR2 SQIVND (reference sequence). The CDR3 DNA follows: TGTGCCAGTACTCCGACAGGGATCAATCAGCCCCAGCATTTT. Its protein is CASTPTGINQPQHF. Full variable domain (missing parts from reference TRBV19 and TRBJ1-5): DGGITQSPKYLFRKEGQNVTLSCEQNLNHDAMYWYRQDPGQGLRLIYYSQIVNDFQKGDIAEGYSVSREKKESFPLTVTSAQKNPTAFYLCASTPTGINQPQHFGDGTRLSIL.

Comments on this clone: At the DNA level, this CDR3 is encoded by other sequences in the same sample as well. This rearrangement joins TRBV5-1 to TRBJ1-4, with TRBD1 matching over 11 bases. The CDR3 is 16 residues long. The germline V gene encodes CDR1 SGHRS and CDR2 YFSETQ. After removal of 4 bases from V and 4 bases from J, the junction contained 6 bases not matched to a gene. The CDR3 nucleotides read TGCGCCAGCAGCCCAGGCGGGACAGGGGGTAATGAAAAACTGTTTTTT. This sequence encodes CASSPGGTGGNEKLFF.

This clone is a singleton in its sample. V is TRBV6-1 and J is TRBJ2-5, with TRBD1 matching 11 bases. Germline V lookup: CDR1 MNHNS, CDR2 SASEGT. Losses at the gene ends were 8 bases for V and 4 bases for J; bases not matched to a gene: 3. This CDR3 is 13 amino acids long. CDR3 sequence: CASGQGAGETQYF. CDR3 in DNA: TGTGCCAGCGGACAGGGGGCGGGAGAGACCCAGTACTTC.

The chain uses TRBV7-9 and TRBJ1-5; perhaps TRBD1 as D (6 bases). V was cut by 1 base and J by 2 bases, with 6 bases left in between. CDR3 length equals 14 residues. Looked up from germline, CDR1 is SEHNR and CDR2 is FQNEAQ (reference sequence). CDR3: CASSLDRGNQPQHF. The CDR3 nucleotides are TGTGCCAGCAGCTTAGACAGGGGCAATCAGCCCCAGCATTTT.

J is TRBJ2-1 and V is TRBV25-1, with 11 bases matching TRBD2. The CDR3 contains 15 residues. J was trimmed by 7 bases and V by 3 bases; bases with no gene match: 5. Germline V gives CDR1 MGHDK, CDR2 SYGVNS. CDR3 sequence (DNA): TGTGCCAGCAGTGACCTAGCGGGAGGTTCTAATGAGCAGTTCTTC. Protein: CASSDLAGGSNEQFF.

The chain joins TRBV10-3 to TRBJ1-5, with TRBD1 matching 8 bases. The J segment lost 2 bases and the V segment lost 4 bases, leaving 4 bases of the junction unmatched. CDR1 ENHRY and CDR2 SYGVKD come from the germline V gene. The CDR3 consists of 15 residues. The CDR3 nucleotides read TGTGCCATCAGTGCGCCGGGACAGGGCAATCAGCCCCAGCATTTT. This translates into CAISAPGQGNQPQHF.

The rearrangement uses TRBV2 and TRBJ2-7; possibly TRBD2 for D (5 bases). CDR3 size: 14 residues. Germline lookup yields CDR1 SNHLY and CDR2 FYNNEI. V gave up 8 bases and J gave up 4 bases, with 18 bases separating them. CDR3 sequence (DNA): TGTGCCAGCGCTATTACACCGCCGGGGTACGAGCAGTACTTC. Its translation is CASAITPPGYEQYF.

The V gene is TRBV15, the J gene TRBJ1-4, with D possibly TRBD1 on 5 matching bases. This CDR3 comprises 13 residues. V was clipped by 3 bases and J by 5 bases, with 7 bases between them. CDR1 is LNHNV and CDR2 is YYDKDF in the germline V gene (reference sequence). The CDR3 sequence is CATSRGRNEKLFF. In DNA form, the CDR3 reads TGTGCCACCAGCAGGGGGCGAAATGAAAAACTGTTTTTT.

CDR3 nucleotide sequence: TGTGCCAGCAGCTTCGGGACAGTCCAAGAGACCCAGTACTTC. Translated: CASSFGTVQETQYF. V usage is TRBV7-6 and J usage is TRBJ2-5; 7 bases are shared with TRBD1. Germline V gene lookup returns CDR1 SGHVS and CDR2 FNYEAQ. The CDR3 is made up of 14 amino acids. Unmatched junction bases numbered 2, after V lost 3 bases and J lost 1 base.